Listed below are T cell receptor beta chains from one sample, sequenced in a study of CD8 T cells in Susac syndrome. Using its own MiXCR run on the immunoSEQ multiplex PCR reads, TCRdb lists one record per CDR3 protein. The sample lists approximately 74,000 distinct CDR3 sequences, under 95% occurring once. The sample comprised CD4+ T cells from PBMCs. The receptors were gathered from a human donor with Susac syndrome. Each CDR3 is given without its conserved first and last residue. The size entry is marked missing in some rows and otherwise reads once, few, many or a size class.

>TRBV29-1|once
SVVPTVSSYEQY
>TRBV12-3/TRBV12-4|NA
ASSTNSDPTSYT
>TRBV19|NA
ASSISPGTYQPQH
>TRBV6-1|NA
ASSSSHGTGFHEQY
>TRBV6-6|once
ATETVSGNTIY
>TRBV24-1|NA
ATSDFGGDNQPQH
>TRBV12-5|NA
ASGLVPGTQY
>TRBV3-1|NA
ASSQVVSGRATF
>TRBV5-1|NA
ASSLWTGYGYT
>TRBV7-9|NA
ASSPGRGTDTQY
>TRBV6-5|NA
ASSYSQGFTSNQPQH
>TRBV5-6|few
ASSLVGGSYEQY
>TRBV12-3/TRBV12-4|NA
ASSLRGRNYGYT
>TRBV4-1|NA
ASSPISQRVDTGELF
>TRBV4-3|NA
ASSQSHRLAGVVGTGELF
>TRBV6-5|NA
ASSYQDRGVTEAF
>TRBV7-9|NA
ASSFFNWEEAF
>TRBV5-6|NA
ASSLPTDNNEQF
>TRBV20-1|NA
SAYPINQPQH
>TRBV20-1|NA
SASPGGGERDISNQPQH
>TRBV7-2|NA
ASSLHGDNTGELF
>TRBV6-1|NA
ATSRGGSDEQY
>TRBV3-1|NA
ASSRYRDRGRTGELF
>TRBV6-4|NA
ASGRTFTDTQY
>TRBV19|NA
ASSTRKKLF
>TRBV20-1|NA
SALRAEAF
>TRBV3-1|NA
ASSQPGQRPQLGYT
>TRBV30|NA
AWSRKGGIGNQPQH
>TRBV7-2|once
ASSLEGGARETQY
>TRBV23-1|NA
ASSPRQGINTEAF
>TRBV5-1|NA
ASSESQHTEAF
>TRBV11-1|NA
ASSSLAGDSNEQF
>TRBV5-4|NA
ASSPQTSGVYEQY
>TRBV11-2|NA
ASTSGSGELF
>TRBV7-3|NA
ASSLNSRSETQY
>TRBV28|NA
ASSWSTDTQY
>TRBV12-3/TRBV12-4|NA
ASSLYSYNEQF
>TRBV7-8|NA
ASRFRGANVLT
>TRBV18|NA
ASSPAGLGEQY
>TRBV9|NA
ASSVEGRPIQEQY
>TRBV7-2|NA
ASSSRDSPYSNQPQH
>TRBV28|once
ASISGGTGELF
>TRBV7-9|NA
ASSLPPLAVLDTQY
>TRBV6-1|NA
ASRDRYGGAKTQY
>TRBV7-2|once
ASSLAGGSNFEQF
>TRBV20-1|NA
SAPSGGQYTQY
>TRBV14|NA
ASSQATGHSYNEQF
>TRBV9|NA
ASSPLGQGAFGYT
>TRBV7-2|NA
ASSLRRIDTEAF
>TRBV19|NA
ASSLNNNEQF
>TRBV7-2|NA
ASRPPGSTDTQY
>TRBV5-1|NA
ASSPGQNSNQPQH
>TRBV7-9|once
ASSLDGKKSYEQY
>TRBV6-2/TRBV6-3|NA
ASSANHEQY